One sample yielded the 20 T cell receptor beta chains listed below, sequenced in a study of blood T cell repertoires in COVID-19. Clones were sequenced by immunoSEQ multiplex PCR, and TCRdb holds only the in-frame ones, with some missing. Of 250,000 or so clones in the sample, roughly 87% were seen once. Input material: peripheral blood. Receptors originate from a woman in her thirties with acute or convalescent COVID-19.

The V call is TRBV19, the J call TRBJ1-5; D is perhaps TRBD1 (5 bases). V lost 4 bases and J lost 2, with 18 bases in between. Germline CDR1 LNHDA, CDR2 SQIVND (reference sequence). The CDR3 covers 17 residues. The CDR3: CASSTSGFGAGNQPQHF. The CDR3 nucleotides are TGTGCCAGTAGTACTTCAGGGTTCGGCGCTGGCAATCAGCCCCAGCATTTT. Full variable domain (outside the CDR3, taken from reference TRBV19 and TRBJ1-5): DGGITQSPKYLFRKEGQNVTLSCEQNLNHDAMYWYRQDPGQGLRLIYYSQIVNDFQKGDIAEGYSVSREKKESFPLTVTSAQKNPTAFYLCASSTSGFGAGNQPQHFGDGTRLSIL.

This chain connects TRBV29-1 to TRBJ2-2; D call uncertain. Trimming took off 2 bases at V and 7 bases at J, with 14 bases between the two ends. Germline V lookup: CDR1 SQVTM, CDR2 ANQGSEA. The CDR3 extends over 14 amino acids. This chain's CDR3 is CSVEFTDLGGELFF. For the CDR3, the DNA is TGCAGCGTTGAATTTACAGATCTTGGCGGGGAGCTGTTTTTT.

The rearrangement joins TRBV5-6 to TRBJ2-7; 9 positions match TRBD2. After removal of 0 bases from V and 0 bases from J, the junction contained 7 bases not matched to a gene. The CDR3 extends over 17 amino acids. The V gene's germline CDR1 is SGHDT and CDR2 YYEEEE. The CDR3 sequence: CASSLVSGRPSSYEQYF. The CDR3 DNA follows: TGTGCCAGCAGCTTGGTTAGCGGGAGACCCAGCTCCTACGAGCAGTACTTC. The full variable domain, with the rest looked up from reference TRBV5-6 and TRBJ2-7, is DAGVTQSPTHLIKTRGQQVTLRCSPKSGHDTVSWYQQALGQGPQFIFQYYEEEERQRGNFPDRFSGHQFPNYSSELNVNALLLGDSALYLCASSLVSGRPSSYEQYFGPGTRLTVT.

V gene TRBV19 combines with J gene TRBJ1-1; D gene unclear. This CDR3 region has 11 residues. V was trimmed by 6 bases and J by 11 bases, leaving 13 bases between them. CDR1 is LNHDA, CDR2 SQIVND, per germline (reference sequence). The CDR3 nucleotides are TGTGCCAGTAGGGAGACCGACGAGGCTTTCTTT. Translating gives CASRETDEAFF.

Concerning this clone: The same CDR3 can be traced to other DNA sequences in this sample. This rearrangement joins TRBV10-3 to TRBJ1-1; D unresolved. Trimming pared 4 bases from V and 5 bases from J, leaving 5 bases between. The CDR3 length is 11 residues. From germline, CDR1 is ENHRY and CDR2 SYGVKD. CDR3 DNA sequence: TGTGCCATCAGTGCGGGGACTGAAGCTTTCTTT. This sequence encodes CAISAGTEAFF.

The CDR3 DNA reads TGTGCCAGCAGCTCCCTTGGGACAGGGGGCCGAGTGGACGAGCAGTACTTC. Its translation: CASSSLGTGGRVDEQYF. The chain combines TRBV7-9 with TRBJ2-7; 12 nucleotides agree with TRBD1. The germline V gene has CDR1 SEHNR and CDR2 FQNEAQ (reference sequence). The CDR3 spans 17 residues. The V segment lost 4 bases and the J segment 5 bases; nucleotides outside the gene matches: 12.

The rearrangement uses TRBV2 and TRBJ1-6, with TRBD1 identical over 12 bases. Per germline, CDR1 SNHLY and CDR2 FYNNEI. The CDR3 length is 15 residues. Losses at the gene ends were 3 bases for V and 9 bases for J; bases not matched to a gene: 3. CDR3: CASSDGTGGISPLHF. The CDR3 bases are TGTGCCAGCAGTGATGGGACAGGGGGCATTTCACCCCTCCACTTT.

The V and J genes are TRBV5-4 and TRBJ2-7; 9 positions agree with TRBD1. Germline V CDR1 and CDR2: SGHNT, YYREEE (reference sequence). This CDR3 is 16 amino acids long. The J segment lost 5 bases and the V segment lost 1 base, leaving 10 bases of the junction unmatched. The CDR3 bases are TGTGCCAGCAGCTTGACCCAGGGACAGGGAAGCAACGAGCAGTACTTC. It encodes CASSLTQGQGSNEQYF.

The J gene is TRBJ2-2, the V gene TRBV11-3, with 7 bases fitting TRBD1. This CDR3 is built from 14 residues. The germline gives CDR1 SGHNT, CDR2 YENEEA. J was trimmed by 1 base and V by 5 bases; bases with no gene match: 1. The CDR3 DNA follows: TGTGCCAGCAGCCGGACAGGGAACACCGGGGAGCTGTTTTTT. It codes for CASSRTGNTGELFF.

The chain employs TRBV7-2 and TRBJ1-1; D remains ambiguous. The CDR3 extends over 13 amino acids. Trimming left V 5 bases short and J 3 bases short, with 10 bases between. Per the germline V gene, CDR1 is SGHTA and CDR2 is FQGNSA. Here the CDR3 DNA reads TGTGCCAGCAGCGAGATACTTCACACTGAAGCTTTCTTT. This translates into CASSEILHTEAFF.

This chain connects TRBV30 to TRBJ2-1; TRBD2 matches 7 bases. Losses at the gene ends were 7 bases for V and 9 bases for J; bases not matched to a gene: 15. CDR1 is GTSNPN, CDR2 SVGIG, per germline (reference sequence). The CDR3 spans 14 residues. The CDR3 nucleotides read TGTGCCTCAACCTTCGGGGTGCTAGCGGTTGAGCAGTTCTTC. Protein: CASTFGVLAVEQFF.

The V and J genes are TRBV7-2 and TRBJ2-3, with D uncertain. The CDR3 loop spans 15 amino acids. V lost 1 base, J lost 3 bases, and 11 bases lay in between. Germline assignment: CDR1 SGHTA and CDR2 FQGNSA. The DNA of the CDR3 is TGTGCCAGCAGCTTAGTCTCGCGAGGAACAGATACGCAGTATTTT. It translates to CASSLVSRGTDTQYF.

The J gene is TRBJ1-6, the V gene TRBV5-1; TRBD1 aligns across 7 bases. This CDR3 region has 15 residues. V shed 4 bases and J 6 bases; nucleotides not matched to a gene: 7. Germline-derived CDR1 and CDR2 are SGHRS and YFSETQ. The CDR3 bases are TGCGCCAGCAGCCCAGACAGGGCCCGTAATTCACCCCTCCACTTT. It is translated as CASSPDRARNSPLHF.

This chain links TRBV6-4 with TRBJ2-3, with 9 nucleotides matching TRBD2. The germline V gene has CDR1 MRHNA and CDR2 SNTAGT. Unmatched junction bases numbered 12, after V lost 5 bases and J lost 6 bases. This CDR3 is built from 16 residues. CDR3 nucleotides: TGTGCCAGCAGTCGCGGGACTAGCCTAGGGCTGGATACGCAGTATTTT. Translation gives CASSRGTSLGLDTQYF.

The chain couples TRBV30 to TRBJ2-7; 7 nucleotides line up with TRBD2. The CDR3 extends over 13 amino acids. Germline CDR1 GTSNPN, CDR2 SVGIG (reference sequence). Germline trimming cut 3 bases from V and 1 base from J; bases unmatched to any gene: 3. The DNA of the CDR3 is TGTGCCTGGAGATCTAGCGGTTCCTACGAGCAGTACTTC. Its protein product is CAWRSSGSYEQYF.

Only one count was recorded for this clone. V and J are TRBV11-2 and TRBJ1-1; the D is unclear. The CDR3 loop spans 15 amino acids. CDR1 is SGHAT, CDR2 FQNNGV, per germline. The V and J ends lost 2 bases and 0 bases respectively, with 10 bases between them. The CDR3 spells CASSLTQTVNTEAFF. The CDR3, as DNA: TGTGCCAGCAGCTTAACCCAAACAGTGAACACTGAAGCTTTCTTT.

The J gene is TRBJ2-3, the V gene TRBV9; a weak D match, TRBD2 (6 bases). The CDR3 runs to 15 residues. Germline V gives CDR1 SGDLS, CDR2 YYNGEE. Trimming cost V 0 bases and J 2 bases, with 10 bases left between them. The CDR3 region is CASSVAGASTDTQYF. For the CDR3, the DNA is TGTGCCAGCAGCGTAGCGGGAGCCTCCACAGATACGCAGTATTTT.

This clone was observed a handful of times. The rearrangement joins TRBV5-4 to TRBJ2-1, with 11 bases matching TRBD2. This CDR3 region has 17 residues. The germline V gene encodes CDR1 SGHNT and CDR2 YYREEE (reference sequence). Trimming took 0 bases from V and 4 from J; bases not matched to a gene: 6. The CDR3 DNA reads as TGTGCCAGCAGCTTGGAGGGTCTAGCGGGAGGATACAATGAGCAGTTCTTC. Translation: CASSLEGLAGGYNEQFF.

V and J are TRBV5-1 and TRBJ2-1, with 10 bases lining up with TRBD2. CDR1 is SGHRS and CDR2 is YFSETQ in the germline V gene. The CDR3 covers 16 residues. V lost 4 bases, J lost 9 bases, and 13 bases stayed unmatched. The CDR3 DNA is TGCGCCAGCAGCCCACTTGGGCTAGCGGGAGCCAGTGAGCAGTTCTTC. Translation gives CASSPLGLAGASEQFF.

To note about this clone: At one end, the junction sequence differs from germline, possibly due to a read error. This rearrangement joins TRBV11-2 to TRBJ1-2; D gene uncertain. Looked up from germline, CDR1 is SGHAT and CDR2 is FQNNGV. This CDR3 is built from 18 residues. The CDR3 DNA is TGTGCCAGCAGCCAACGATCCATACGCTCTTTCGAGGACTACGGCTACACCTTC. It is translated as CASSQRSIRSFEDYGYTF.